A single sample gave rise to the 5 T cell receptor beta chains below, sequenced in a study of blood T cells in healthy people across ages. Using a J-beta primer mix together with a sample-barcoded 5' primer, a second PCR was run for about 6 to 12 cycles. TCRdb re-analysed the 5' RACE reads in MiXCR, keeping a single row per CDR3 protein. The data contain 780,000 or so distinct CDR3 sequences, roughly 25% of them singletons. This sample was shared with a second study, whose subject was T cells of mothers and their children.

The specimen was blood. The receptor source for this set is a boy between 10 and 17 years old in good health.

V usage is TRBV25-1 and J usage is TRBJ2-1; perhaps TRBD2 as D (7 bases). Trimming removed 2 bases from V and 3 bases from J, with 14 bases in between. Germline V gene lookup returns CDR1 MGHDK and CDR2 SYGVNS. The CDR3 runs to 16 residues. CDR3 coding DNA: TGTGCCAGCAGTGAAGAGGGGGGGTATTACTACAATGAGCAGTTCTTC. Protein product: CASSEEGGYYYNEQFF.

The chain is built from TRBV5-1 and TRBJ2-1; D gene uncertain. V dropped 0 bases and J dropped 4 bases, with 17 bases sitting between them. There are 17 residues in the CDR3. Germline assignment: CDR1 SGHRS and CDR2 YFSETQ. The DNA of the CDR3 is TGCGCCAGCAGCTTGGCACCAGGTGCCGTAATTTACAATGAGCAGTTCTTC. Translated: CASSLAPGAVIYNEQFF. Complete variable domain (other parts from reference TRBV5-1 and TRBJ2-1): KAGVTQTPRYLIKTRGQQVTLSCSPISGHRSVSWYQQTPGQGLQFLFEYFSETQRNKGNFPGRFSGRQFSNSRSEMNVSTLELGDSALYLCASSLAPGAVIYNEQFFGPGTRLTVL.

This chain links TRBV12-3 or TRBV12-4 with TRBJ2-1; 10 positions match TRBD2. V shed 6 bases, J shed 6 bases, and the junction held 11 bases outside the gene matches. The CDR3 runs to 16 residues. CDR3 sequence: CASRAWGLATCNEQFF. The DNA for the CDR3 is TGTGCCAGCAGGGCTTGGGGACTAGCGACGTGCAATGAGCAGTTCTTC.

This clonotype was recorded a few times. V gene TRBV5-1 combines with J gene TRBJ1-4; 8 bases line up with TRBD1. The ends lost 4 bases at V and 3 bases at J; junction bases unmatched: 14. The CDR3 extends over 18 amino acids. Germline V lookup: CDR1 SGHRS, CDR2 YFSETQ. The CDR3 coding sequence is TGCGCCAGCAGCCCATCCCCAGGGGGCGCGACTGCTAATGAAAAACTGTTTTTT. Encoded protein: CASSPSPGGATANEKLFF.

V gene TRBV9 combines with J gene TRBJ2-7; possible D gene TRBD2, 5 bases. The CDR3 totals 15 residues. Trimming left V 4 bases short and J 0 bases short, with 14 bases between. The germline CDR1 and CDR2 sequences are SGDLS and YYNGEE. The CDR3 sequence is CASSPGSGNSYEQYF. The CDR3 DNA sequence: TGTGCCAGCAGCCCGGGGTCGGGGAACTCCTACGAGCAGTACTTC. Together with reference TRBV9 and TRBJ2-7, the CDR3 gives the full variable domain: DSGVTQTPKHLITATGQRVTLRCSPRSGDLSVYWYQQSLDQGLQFLIQYYNGEERAKGNILERFSAQQFPDLHSELNLSSLELGDSALYFCASSPGSGNSYEQYFGPGTRLTVT.